This is a list of T cell receptor beta chains from one sample in a study of T-cell memory formation after mild COVID-19. From the 5' RACE reads, TCRdb called clonotypes with MiXCR, one entry per CDR3 protein. Here the sample spans about 170,000 distinct CDR3 sequences, 10% to 15% being singletons. Sequenced: PBMCs or a T cell subset sorted from them (not recorded which). The receptors derive from a man between 18 and 35 years old who had mild COVID-19 (a few samples of this study predate the infection). Cell type and time point are not known. Both conserved end residues are part of each CDR3. The order of the fields is CDR3 DNA, CDR3 protein, V gene, J gene, D gene, clone size. D genes are given only for firm matches. Where a row states a size, it is once, few, many or the class of an expanded clone; other rows omit it.

TGTGCCAGCAGCTTAGATCTGAGCTCCTACGAGCAGTACTTC	CASSLDLSSYEQYF	TRBV7-9	TRBJ2-7	NA	NA
TGTGCCAGCAGTTTATCGACATTTTCCACCTTC	CASSLSTFSTF	TRBV12-3/TRBV12-4	TRBJ1-2	NA	many
TGTGCCAGCAGCATTCATCCGGGCCCCTACAATGAGCAGTTCTTC	CASSIHPGPYNEQFF	TRBV7-3	TRBJ2-1	NA	few
TGTGCCAGCAGTTCCCGGGACGGAGAGACCCAGTACTTC	CASSSRDGETQYF	TRBV12-3/TRBV12-4	TRBJ2-5	NA	NA
TGTGCCAGCAGCCGAAGCGGGGGGTACTCCTACGAGCAGTACTTC	CASSRSGGYSYEQYF	TRBV5-5	TRBJ2-7	TRBD2	NA
TGCGCCAGCAGCTGGACAGGGGGCAATCAGCCCCAGCATTTT	CASSWTGGNQPQHF	TRBV5-1	TRBJ1-5	TRBD1	many
TGTGCCAGCAGCTTATCACTAGCGGACAATGAGCAGTTCTTC	CASSLSLADNEQFF	TRBV7-3	TRBJ2-1	TRBD2	few
TGTGCCAGCAGCCTATGGGGGCAGGGGGCTAGACGCGAGCAGTACTTC	CASSLWGQGARREQYF	TRBV7-2	TRBJ2-7	TRBD1	few
TGTGCCAGCAGCACCGGACAGGGCAACACCGGGGAGCTGTTTTTT	CASSTGQGNTGELFF	TRBV7-3	TRBJ2-2	TRBD1	NA
TGCGCCAGCAGCCAAGAATGGGGGGTCGGTGAAAAACTGTTTTTT	CASSQEWGVGEKLFF	TRBV4-1	TRBJ1-4	NA	NA